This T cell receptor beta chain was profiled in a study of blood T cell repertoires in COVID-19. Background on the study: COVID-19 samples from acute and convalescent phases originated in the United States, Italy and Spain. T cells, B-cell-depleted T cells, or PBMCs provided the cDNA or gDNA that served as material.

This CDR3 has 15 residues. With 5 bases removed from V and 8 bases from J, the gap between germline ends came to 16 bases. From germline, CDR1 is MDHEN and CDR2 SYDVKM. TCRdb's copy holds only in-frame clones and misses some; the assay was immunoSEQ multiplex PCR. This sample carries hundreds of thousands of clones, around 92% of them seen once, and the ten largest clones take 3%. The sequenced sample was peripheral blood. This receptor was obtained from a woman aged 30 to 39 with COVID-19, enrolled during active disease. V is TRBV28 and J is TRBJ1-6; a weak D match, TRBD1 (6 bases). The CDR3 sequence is CASSPADRIDSPLHF. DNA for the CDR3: TGTGCCAGCAGTCCCGCCGACAGGATCGATTCACCCCTCCACTTT. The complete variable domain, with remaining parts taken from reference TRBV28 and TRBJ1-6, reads DVKVTQSSRYLVKRTGEKVFLECVQDMDHENMFWYRQDPGLGLRLIYFSYDVKMKEKGDIPEGYSVSREKKERFSLILESASTNQTSMYLCASSPADRIDSPLHFGNGTRLTVT.